This T cell receptor (beta chain) was recovered during a study of CD8 T cells in ankylosing spondylitis. Study-level findings and limits: Seemingly distinctive of ankylosing spondylitis blood was a TCR beta motif formed by eight highly homologous variants.

The CDR3 is 19 residues long. V lost 0 bases to trimming and J lost 4 bases; unmatched junction nucleotides: 13. Germline V lookup: CDR1 LGHDT, CDR2 YNNKEL (reference sequence). This clonotype was observed at least ten times. The antigen remains undetermined. Via MiXCR, TCRdb re-called the 5' RACE reads, giving one row per CDR3 protein. Among 350,000 to 400,000 distinct CDR3 sequences listed, about 20% were seen once. The genes are TRBV3-1 and TRBJ2-3, with TRBD2 identical over 10 bases. The specimen sequenced was blood, either unsorted or a sorted T cell fraction (not recorded which). This sequence originates from a male donor with ankylosing spondylitis or in good health (not recorded which). In DNA form, the CDR3 reads TGTGCCAGCAGCCAAGATCTTGGGCTAGCGGGGGCATTAGCAGATACGCAGTATTTT. Protein: CASSQDLGLAGALADTQYF.